The 20 T cell receptor beta chains below all came from one sample that was sequenced in a study of T cell changes during pregnancy in multiple sclerosis. The assay was immunoSEQ multiplex PCR, and TCRdb's table has in-frame clones only and misses some. This sample has some 93,000 clones, with about nine tenths found just once. Sequenced material: peripheral blood, taken after pregnancy. All receptors come from a female donor in good health, enrolled as a control in a pregnancy study.

The V call is TRBV28, the J call TRBJ1-1; perhaps TRBD1 as D (6 bases). This CDR3 spans 12 amino acids. The germline V gene has CDR1 MDHEN and CDR2 SYDVKM. V shed 10 bases and J shed 4 bases, with 13 bases lying between them. The CDR3 bases are TGTGCCATACAGGGTTTGGGCACTGAAGCTTTCTTT. This gives the protein CAIQGLGTEAFF. Complete variable domain (other parts from reference TRBV28 and TRBJ1-1): DVKVTQSSRYLVKRTGEKVFLECVQDMDHENMFWYRQDPGLGLRLIYFSYDVKMKEKGDIPEGYSVSREKKERFSLILESASTNQTSMYLCAIQGLGTEAFFGQGTRLTVV.

The J gene is TRBJ2-7, the V gene TRBV4-1, with TRBD2 identical over 8 bases. Per the germline V gene, CDR1 is MGHRA and CDR2 is YSYEKL. This CDR3 has 17 residues. V was clipped by 0 bases and J by 5 bases; unmatched bases: 12. The CDR3 region has the DNA TGCGCCAGCAGCCAAGACCCCCCCGGGGGGGCGGGCAACGAGCAGTACTTC. This sequence encodes CASSQDPPGGAGNEQYF.

J is TRBJ1-1 and V is TRBV6-5, with D unresolved. The germline gives CDR1 MNHEY, CDR2 SVGAGI. V lost 0 bases, J lost 2 bases, and 7 bases lay in between. The CDR3 consists of 14 residues. In DNA, the CDR3 is TGTGCCAGCAGTTACTCCTGGAGTAACACTGAAGCTTTCTTT. Residues: CASSYSWSNTEAFF.

The V call is TRBV19, the J call TRBJ1-3; D is undetermined. The CDR3 has 14 residues. Germline V lookup: CDR1 LNHDA, CDR2 SQIVND (reference sequence). Trimming took off 6 bases at V and 5 bases at J, with 14 bases between the two ends. This CDR3 is CASRDSTTRNTIYF. The CDR3 region has the DNA TGTGCCAGTAGGGACTCTACTACGAGAAACACCATATATTTT.

The genes are TRBV18 and TRBJ2-7; 9 positions match TRBD1. Germline V gene lookup returns CDR1 KGHSH and CDR2 LQKENI. The CDR3 covers 14 residues. Trimming cost V 2 bases and J 2 bases; bases outside gene matches: 1. The CDR3 sequence is CASSPRDRAYEQYF. DNA of the CDR3: TGTGCCAGCTCACCAAGGGACAGGGCCTACGAGCAGTACTTC.

The chain uses TRBV5-1 and TRBJ1-2, with 10 bases lining up with TRBD1. Germline values: CDR1 SGHRS, CDR2 YFSETQ. The junction had 8 bases not matched to a gene; V was cut back by 3 bases and J by 6 bases. This CDR3 region has 15 residues. CDR3 DNA: TGCGCCAGCAGCTCCCGGGACAGGGGCGTGAATGGCTACACCTTC. This encodes CASSSRDRGVNGYTF. Combining the CDR3 with reference TRBV5-1 and TRBJ1-2 gives the whole variable domain KAGVTQTPRYLIKTRGQQVTLSCSPISGHRSVSWYQQTPGQGLQFLFEYFSETQRNKGNFPGRFSGRQFSNSRSEMNVSTLELGDSALYLCASSSRDRGVNGYTFGSGTRLTVV.

This sequence joins TRBV6-5 and TRBJ2-4; 8 bases map to TRBD1. The germline V gene encodes CDR1 MNHEY and CDR2 SVGAGI. The CDR3 has 14 residues. The trim removed 6 bases at V and 7 bases at J, leaving 8 bases unmatched. CDR3 sequence reads: CASRALGQVNIQYF. In DNA form, the CDR3 reads TGTGCCAGCAGAGCTCTGGGACAGGTCAACATTCAGTACTTC.

The V gene is TRBV27, the J gene TRBJ1-4; no firm D call. Trimming stripped 3 bases from V and 5 bases from J, with 16 bases between. The CDR3 loop spans 16 amino acids. CDR1 and CDR2 (germline): MNHEY, SMNVEV (reference sequence). CDR3 residues: CASSFNFRGLNEKLFF. The CDR3 DNA follows: TGTGCCAGCAGTTTCAATTTCCGCGGATTAAATGAAAAACTGTTTTTT.

J is TRBJ1-3 and V is TRBV2, with D unresolved. Germline CDR1 reads SNHLY; CDR2 reads FYNNEI. V was pared by 5 bases and J by 0 bases, with 8 bases between. The CDR3 length is 14 residues. CDR3 sequence: CASSPDGSGNTIYF. The CDR3 DNA reads TGTGCCAGCAGTCCAGATGGCTCTGGAAACACCATATATTTT.

This clone was counted a few times. V gene TRBV7-8 combines with J gene TRBJ1-2, with 7 bases lining up with TRBD1. V shed 5 bases and J 4 bases; nucleotides not matched to a gene: 7. Germline V gene sequence: CDR1 SGHVS, CDR2 FQNEAQ. This CDR3 contains 14 residues. The CDR3 nucleotides read TGTGCCAGCAGCCCCCGGACAGGCGGCTATGGCTACACCTTC. Amino acids: CASSPRTGGYGYTF. The variable domain in full, completed from reference TRBV7-8 and TRBJ1-2, reads GAGVSQSPRYKVAKRGQDVALRCDPISGHVSLFWYQQALGQGPEFLTYFQNEAQLDKSGLPSDRFFAERPEGSVSTLKIQRTQQEDSAVYLCASSPRTGGYGYTFGSGTRLTVV.

The chain has TRBV7-2 and TRBJ2-7; tentative D call: TRBD1 (6 bases). Germline CDR1 SGHTA, CDR2 FQGNSA. This CDR3 comprises 14 residues. The V and J ends lost 3 bases and 0 bases respectively, with 9 bases between them. As DNA, the CDR3 is TGTGCCAGCAGCTTCGACAGGAACTCCTACGAGCAGTACTTC. This translates into CASSFDRNSYEQYF.

The V call is TRBV9, the J call TRBJ2-1; 8 bases map to TRBD2. Germline CDR1 SGDLS, CDR2 YYNGEE. This CDR3 contains 15 residues. V shed 0 bases and J 8 bases; nucleotides not matched to a gene: 7. For the CDR3, the DNA is TGTGCCAGCAGCGTAGGTCCTAGCGGGCGGGATGAGCAGTTCTTC. Protein: CASSVGPSGRDEQFF.

The chain combines TRBV6-6 with TRBJ1-1; D possibly corresponds to TRBD1 (5 bases). V was clipped by 5 bases and J by 1 base, with 11 bases between them. The CDR3 loop spans 14 amino acids. The germline V gene has CDR1 MNHNY and CDR2 SVGAGI (reference sequence). CDR3 sequence: CASSPRQKNTEAFF. CDR3 nucleotide sequence: TGTGCCAGCAGTCCGAGACAGAAGAACACTGAAGCTTTCTTT.

The chain combines TRBV15 with TRBJ2-5; a weak D match, TRBD2 (6 bases). Germline V lookup: CDR1 LNHNV, CDR2 YYDKDF (reference sequence). CDR3 length equals 11 residues. Trimming took off 8 bases at V and 2 bases at J, with 6 bases between the two ends. The CDR3 reads CATGGQETQYF. The CDR3 nucleotides read TGTGCCACCGGGGGGCAAGAGACCCAGTACTTC.

The chain carries TRBV7-2 and TRBJ1-1, with 9 bases that match TRBD1. This CDR3 has 16 residues. Germline V gene sequence: CDR1 SGHTA, CDR2 FQGNSA. Trimming took 5 bases from V and 10 from J; bases not matched to a gene: 17. CDR3 nucleotide sequence: TGTGCCAGCAGCCCTGCCGCGGGACAGGGACGTTCCGGAGCTTTCTTT. Its translation: CASSPAAGQGRSGAFF.

CDR3 loop: CASSPGTSSNQPQHF. DNA of the CDR3: TGCGCCAGCAGTCCAGGGACATCCAGCAATCAGCCCCAGCATTTT. The chain carries TRBV5-1 and TRBJ1-5, with TRBD1 as a possible D gene (6 bases). Germline-derived CDR1 and CDR2 are SGHRS and YFSETQ. Trimming took 5 bases from V and 1 from J, leaving 13 bases between them. The CDR3 has 15 amino acids.

V usage is TRBV6-6 and J usage is TRBJ2-1; 15 bases line up with TRBD2. J was trimmed by 7 bases and V by 8 bases; bases with no gene match: 9. CDR3 length: 16 amino acids. Germline V lookup: CDR1 MNHNY, CDR2 SVGAGI (reference sequence). The CDR3 nucleotides are TGTGCCAGCGGCCCAGGACTAGCGGGGGGGAGGAATGAGCAGTTCTTC. Protein: CASGPGLAGGRNEQFF.

This chain joins TRBV7-3 and TRBJ2-2; D is ambiguous. The germline V gene encodes CDR1 SGHTA and CDR2 FQGTGA. Trimming left V 1 base short and J 3 bases short, with 12 bases between. The CDR3 length is 16 residues. CDR3 in amino acids: CASSLRGYGDTGELFF. The CDR3 region has the DNA TGTGCCAGCAGCTTAAGAGGTTATGGAGACACCGGGGAGCTGTTTTTT.

The rearrangement links TRBV30 to TRBJ2-1; 10 bases line up with TRBD1. The germline gives CDR1 GTSNPN, CDR2 SVGIG (reference sequence). J was trimmed by 13 bases and V by 3 bases; bases with no gene match: 9. The CDR3 loop spans 13 amino acids. CDR3 nucleotides: TGTGCCTGGAGCGCAGGGACAGGGGTTTACCAGTTCTTC. It yields the protein CAWSAGTGVYQFF.

The count of this clone is one. This chain connects TRBV4-3 to TRBJ2-3, with D possibly TRBD2 on 6 matching bases. This CDR3 comprises 14 residues. The V end lost 3 bases, the J end lost 3 bases, and 10 bases lay between the germline ends. Germline-derived CDR1 and CDR2 are LGHNA and YSLEER. The CDR3 DNA sequence: TGCGCCAGCAGCCAGGGGACTGGAACAGATACGCAGTATTTT. Encoded protein: CASSQGTGTDTQYF.